Below, 15 T cell receptor beta chains from the same sample are listed, as sequenced in a study of metastatic and nonmetastatic thyroid tumors. All patients were untreated before thyroid surgery. TCRdb reanalyzed the PCR reads via MiXCR. The sample lists around 23,000 clones, over 25% occurring once. Sequencing was performed on tumor tissue. The receptors derive from a male donor with papillary thyroid cancer or a benign thyroid nodule (not recorded which). Some clones in this sample may be carry-over from other donors' samples.

For the CDR3, the DNA is TGTGCCAGTAGCAGGACAGGGGGAACCGGGGAGCTGTTTTTT. Translating it yields CASSRTGGTGELFF. This chain connects TRBV19 to TRBJ2-2; the match to TRBD1 covers 10 bases. V lost 6 bases, J lost 5 bases, and 3 bases stayed unmatched. This CDR3 is 14 amino acids long. Looked up from germline, CDR1 is LNHDA and CDR2 is SQIVND (reference sequence).

The rearrangement links TRBV7-2 to TRBJ2-7; 7 bases line up with TRBD2. The trim removed 10 bases at V and 2 bases at J, leaving 14 bases unmatched. Looked up from germline, CDR1 is SGHTA and CDR2 is FQGNSA. The CDR3 is 15 residues long. CDR3 amino acids: CATTPQAGPTYEQYF. CDR3 sequence (DNA): TGTGCCACCACGCCGCAAGCGGGGCCTACCTACGAGCAGTACTTC. Using reference TRBV7-2 and TRBJ2-7 for the parts outside the CDR3, the full variable domain is GAGVSQSPSNKVTEKGKDVELRCDPISGHTALYWYRQSLGQGLEFLIYFQGNSAPDKSGLPSDRFSAERTGGSVSTLTIQRTQQEDSAVYLCATTPQAGPTYEQYFGPGTRLTVT.

In this sample, this clone turned up many times. Other DNA sequences within the sample encode an identical CDR3. This chain uses TRBV2 with TRBJ2-7; TRBD2 matches 12 bases. Germline CDR1 is SNHLY and CDR2 is FYNNEI. V gave up 0 bases and J gave up 7 bases; unmatched junction bases: 13. The CDR3 consists of 18 residues. The CDR3 loop is CASSEAGTLAGGPREQYF. The DNA of the CDR3 is TGTGCCAGCAGTGAAGCTGGCACCCTAGCGGGAGGGCCGAGGGAGCAGTACTTC.

The sample holds many counts of this clone. V is TRBV5-6 and J is TRBJ1-5; perhaps TRBD1 as D (5 bases). Trimming pared 3 bases from V and 0 bases from J, leaving 19 bases between. Germline V gives CDR1 SGHDT, CDR2 YYEEEE. The CDR3 consists of 18 residues. The CDR3 region has the DNA TGTGCCAGCAGCTACGGCGGGTCAGGGATTTATAGCAATCAGCCCCAGCATTTT. Protein product: CASSYGGSGIYSNQPQHF.

With respect to this clone: Its ends do not fully match the called genes, so a read error is possible. The gene calls are TRBV7-7 and TRBJ1-6, with a tentative D call TRBD1 (5 bases). The CDR3 sequence is 13 residues long. Germline values: CDR1 SSHAT, CDR2 FNYEAQ (reference sequence). This CDR3 reads CASSYTRDSPLHF. CDR3 coding DNA: TGTGCTAGCAGCTATACCAGGGATTCACCCCTCCACTTT. Variable domain in full (rest from reference TRBV7-7 and TRBJ1-6): GAGVSQSPRYKVTKRGQDVTLRCDPISSHATLYWYQQALGQGPEFLTYFNYEAQPDKSGLPSDRFSAERPEGSISTLTIQRTEQRDSAMYRCASSYTRDSPLHFGNGTRLTVT.

The rearrangement joins TRBV28 to TRBJ1-1, with a weak D call TRBD1 (5 bases). This CDR3 region has 17 residues. Germline lookup yields CDR1 MDHEN and CDR2 SYDVKM. Trimming cost V 4 bases and J 0 bases, with 18 bases left between them. The DNA of the CDR3 is TGTGCCAGCAGTTCCCCCGGGACGGGATCCATGAACACTGAAGCTTTCTTT. Its protein product is CASSSPGTGSMNTEAFF. Full variable domain (rest looked up from reference TRBV28 and TRBJ1-1): DVKVTQSSRYLVKRTGEKVFLECVQDMDHENMFWYRQDPGLGLRLIYFSYDVKMKEKGDIPEGYSVSREKKERFSLILESASTNQTSMYLCASSSPGTGSMNTEAFFGQGTRLTVV.

Remarks on this clone: The limits of the CDR3 on the DNA are not certain, so only TCRdb's listed CDR3 is given. The CDR3 reads CASGREDYGYTFGSEPQHF. The chain is built from TRBV2 and TRBJ1-5; the D call in the table, TRBD1, was not verified against the DNA. From its first to its last residue, the CDR3 has 19 amino acids. Germline CDR1 is SNHLY and CDR2 is FYNNEI.

This clone counts as medium-sized. The J gene is TRBJ2-7, the V gene TRBV6-1; 10 bases are shared with TRBD1. Trimming at V came to 7 bases and at J to 0 bases, leaving 3 bases not matched to a gene. Looked up from germline, CDR1 is MNHNS and CDR2 is SASEGT. The CDR3 contains 14 residues. Written as DNA, the CDR3 is TGTGCCAGCACGGACAGGGGGAGCTCCTACGAGCAGTACTTC. Translation gives CASTDRGSSYEQYF.

The chain is built from TRBV6-1 and TRBJ1-1, with TRBD1 identical over 12 bases. This CDR3 has 15 amino acids. J gave up 4 bases and V 7 bases, and 7 bases lay outside the gene matches. Germline V gene data show CDR1 as MNHNS and CDR2 as SASEGT. The CDR3 region is CASTPGQGARTEAFF. In nucleotides, the CDR3 is TGTGCCAGCACCCCGGGACAGGGGGCGCGCACTGAAGCTTTCTTT.

This clone was seen a handful of times. The J gene is TRBJ1-5, the V gene TRBV28; tentatively, D is TRBD1 (5 bases). The ends were cut back, 5 bases at V and 2 bases at J, with 16 bases in the middle. CDR1 and CDR2 (germline): MDHEN, SYDVKM. The CDR3 length is 16 residues. The CDR3 bases are TGTGCCAGCAGTCCTTCCCAGGGAAGGGGCAATCAGCCCCAGCATTTT. Translated: CASSPSQGRGNQPQHF. Full variable domain (missing parts from reference TRBV28 and TRBJ1-5): DVKVTQSSRYLVKRTGEKVFLECVQDMDHENMFWYRQDPGLGLRLIYFSYDVKMKEKGDIPEGYSVSREKKERFSLILESASTNQTSMYLCASSPSQGRGNQPQHFGDGTRLSIL.

The chain recombines TRBV4-1 with TRBJ1-4; TRBD1 matches 9 bases. V lost 0 bases, J lost 5 bases, and 1 base stayed unmatched. This CDR3 comprises 15 residues. The germline gives CDR1 MGHRA, CDR2 YSYEKL. CDR3 DNA: TGCGCCAGCAGCCAAGAGACAGGGGGAAATGAAAAACTGTTTTTT. It is translated as CASSQETGGNEKLFF.

The chain carries TRBV6-1 and TRBJ1-3; TRBD1 matches 8 bases. Germline lookup yields CDR1 MNHNS and CDR2 SASEGT. The CDR3 is 15 residues long. V lost 4 bases to trimming and J lost 4 bases; unmatched junction nucleotides: 6. CDR3 loop: CASSAWTGPGNTIYF. CDR3 DNA sequence: TGTGCCAGCAGTGCCTGGACAGGGCCCGGAAACACCATATATTTT.

Comments on this clone: A read error may be the cause here, since a much bigger clone is one base away. The gene calls are TRBV2 and TRBJ2-6, with D perhaps matching TRBD1 or TRBD2 (6 bases each). Per the germline V gene, CDR1 is SNHLY and CDR2 is FYNNEI. The CDR3 length is 16 residues. CDR3 region: CAISEAGGVGANVLTF. CDR3 DNA: TGTGCCATCAGTGAAGCCGGGGGCGTCGGGGCCAACGTCCTGACTTTC.

V gene TRBV19 combines with J gene TRBJ2-5, with D hard to call. The CDR3 sequence is 13 residues long. Trimming removed 6 bases at V and 4 bases at J, with 12 bases between. CDR1 and CDR2 from the germline V gene are LNHDA and SQIVND (reference sequence). The CDR3 region has the DNA TGTGCCAGTAGCCGGACCCCCCGAGAGACCCAGTACTTC. Protein product: CASSRTPRETQYF.

This clone showed up just a few times. The rearrangement links TRBV15 to TRBJ1-3, with a possible D match to TRBD1 (5 bases). The germline V gene has CDR1 LNHNV and CDR2 YYDKDF (reference sequence). The CDR3 covers 18 residues. V was trimmed by 0 bases and J by 2 bases, leaving 17 bases between them. CDR3 region: CATSRDTGEGIAGNTIYF. Written as DNA, the CDR3 is TGTGCCACCAGCAGAGATACCGGTGAGGGGATCGCTGGAAACACCATATATTTT.